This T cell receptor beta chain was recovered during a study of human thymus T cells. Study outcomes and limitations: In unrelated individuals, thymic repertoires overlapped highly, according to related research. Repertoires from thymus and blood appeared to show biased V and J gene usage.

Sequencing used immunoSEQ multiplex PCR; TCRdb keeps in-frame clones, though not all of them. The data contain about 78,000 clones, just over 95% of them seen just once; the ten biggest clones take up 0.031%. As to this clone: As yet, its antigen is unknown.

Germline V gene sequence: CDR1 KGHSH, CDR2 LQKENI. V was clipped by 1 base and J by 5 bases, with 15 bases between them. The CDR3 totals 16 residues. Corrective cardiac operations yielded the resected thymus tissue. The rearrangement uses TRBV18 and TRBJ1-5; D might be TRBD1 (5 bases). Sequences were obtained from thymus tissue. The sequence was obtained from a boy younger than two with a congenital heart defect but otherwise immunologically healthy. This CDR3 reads CASSPRGKGLDQPQHF. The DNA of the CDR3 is TGTGCCAGCTCACCACGAGGGAAGGGGCTGGATCAGCCCCAGCATTTT.